This T cell receptor (beta chain) came from a study of blood T cell repertoires in COVID-19. In the study overall: The United States, Italy and Spain supplied acute and convalescent COVID-19 samples. Nucleic acid was either cDNA or gDNA, and it came from T cells, B-cell-depleted T cells, or PBMCs.

As handled by the study authors: Estimation of nucleated cell counts was performed using reference gene primer amplification. Assay used: immunoSEQ multiplex PCR; TCRdb lists only in-frame clones, some missing. V and J calls and clone size are given by that table; D and trimming were obtained from the DNA. The profile shows approximately 96,000 clones, more than 90% of them singletons. Source material: peripheral blood. The receptor's source is a man aged 55-75 years with acute or convalescent COVID-19.

For the CDR3, the DNA is TGTGCCAGCAGCCTCGACAGGGACAATGAGCAGTTCTTC. Translation: CASSLDRDNEQFF. This chain connects TRBV28 to TRBJ2-1; 7 positions agree with TRBD1. V lost 6 bases to trimming and J lost 5 bases; unmatched junction nucleotides: 4. CDR1 and CDR2 from the germline V gene are MDHEN and SYDVKM. The CDR3 contains 13 residues.